This TCR beta chain derives from a study of blood T cells in healthy people across ages. Alongside a J-beta primer mix, a sample-barcoded 5' primer served in a second PCR lasting about 7 to 11 cycles. Per-sample output comprised a minimum of 2.5 million paired-end reads containing CDR3. TCRdb re-called the 5' RACE reads with MiXCR, one entry per CDR3 protein. The table lists fewer than 800,000 distinct CDR3 sequences, 21% of them singletons, with about 3.6% in the top ten. In this sample, this clonotype turned up a few times. The target antigen is unknown. Germline values: CDR1 SGHTA, CDR2 FQGNSA. The CDR3 contains 17 residues. V lost 5 bases and J 2 bases, leaving 19 bases between the germline ends. Overall study findings and caveats: Estimated diversity across one million T cells was deemed an underestimate.

The receptor comes from a man between 65 and 79 years old in good health. The chain combines TRBV7-2 with TRBJ1-3; the D gene is possibly TRBD1 (5 bases). Sequencing was performed on blood. CDR3 sequence (DNA): TGTGCCAGCAGCATCAGTCTTCAGGGATCAACTGGAAACACCATATATTTT. Amino acids: CASSISLQGSTGNTIYF.